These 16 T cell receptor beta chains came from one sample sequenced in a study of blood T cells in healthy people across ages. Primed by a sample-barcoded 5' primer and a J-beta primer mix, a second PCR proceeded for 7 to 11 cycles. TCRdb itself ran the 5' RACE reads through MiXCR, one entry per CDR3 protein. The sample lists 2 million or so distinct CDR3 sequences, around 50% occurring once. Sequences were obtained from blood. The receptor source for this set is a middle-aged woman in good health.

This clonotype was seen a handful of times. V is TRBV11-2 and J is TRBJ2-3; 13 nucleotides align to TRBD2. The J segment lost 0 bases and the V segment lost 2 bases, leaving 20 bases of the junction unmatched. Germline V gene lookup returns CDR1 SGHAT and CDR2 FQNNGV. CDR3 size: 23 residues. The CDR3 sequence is CASSLLGPGGVLAGGLSTDTQYF. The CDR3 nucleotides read TGTGCCAGCAGCTTATTAGGGCCGGGAGGAGTACTAGCGGGGGGGCTGAGCACAGATACGCAGTATTTT.

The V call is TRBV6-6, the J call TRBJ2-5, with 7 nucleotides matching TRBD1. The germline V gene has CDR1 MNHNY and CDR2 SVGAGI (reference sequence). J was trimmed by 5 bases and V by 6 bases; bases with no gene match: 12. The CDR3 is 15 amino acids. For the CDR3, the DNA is TGTGCCAGCAGGGGATTGAGACAGGGCGTGGAGACCCAGTACTTC. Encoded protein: CASRGLRQGVETQYF.

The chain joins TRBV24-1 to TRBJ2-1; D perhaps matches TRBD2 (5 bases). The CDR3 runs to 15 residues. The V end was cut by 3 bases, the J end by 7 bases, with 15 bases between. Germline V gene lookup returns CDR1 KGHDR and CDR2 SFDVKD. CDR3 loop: CATSDPRTVTNEQFF. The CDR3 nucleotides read TGTGCCACCAGTGATCCACGGACTGTTACAAATGAGCAGTTCTTC.

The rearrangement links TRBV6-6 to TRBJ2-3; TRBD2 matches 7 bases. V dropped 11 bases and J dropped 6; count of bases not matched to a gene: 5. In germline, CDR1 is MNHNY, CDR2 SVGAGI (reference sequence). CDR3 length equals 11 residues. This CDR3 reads CASYGGDTQYF. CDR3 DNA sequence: TGTGCCTCTTACGGGGGGGATACGCAGTATTTT.

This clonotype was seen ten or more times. The CDR3 DNA reads TGTGCCAGCAGGCAAAATGAAAAACTGTTTTTT. Protein: CASRQNEKLFF. V is TRBV7-2 and J is TRBJ1-4, with no clear D. Between the trimmed V and J ends, which lost 6 bases and 5 bases, there was a span of 4 bases. This CDR3 comprises 11 residues. Germline CDR1 SGHTA, CDR2 FQGNSA.

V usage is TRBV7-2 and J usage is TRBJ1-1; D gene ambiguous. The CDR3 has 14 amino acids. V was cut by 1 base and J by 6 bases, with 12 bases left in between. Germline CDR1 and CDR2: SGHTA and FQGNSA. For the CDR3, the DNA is TGTGCCAGCAGCTTAGACAGAAGTAGCGCTGAAGCTTTCTTT. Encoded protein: CASSLDRSSAEAFF.

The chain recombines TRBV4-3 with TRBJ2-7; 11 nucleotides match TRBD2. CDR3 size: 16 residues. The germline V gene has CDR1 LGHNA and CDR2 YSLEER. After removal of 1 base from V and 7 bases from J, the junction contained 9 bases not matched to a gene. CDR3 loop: CASSQVAGGTYNEQYF. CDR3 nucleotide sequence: TGCGCCAGCAGCCAAGTAGCGGGAGGGACATACAATGAGCAGTACTTC.

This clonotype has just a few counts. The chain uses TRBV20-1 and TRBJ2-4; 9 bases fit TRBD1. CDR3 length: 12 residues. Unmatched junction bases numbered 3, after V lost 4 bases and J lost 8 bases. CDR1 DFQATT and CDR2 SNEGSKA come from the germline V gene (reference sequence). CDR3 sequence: CSAMGQGYIQYF. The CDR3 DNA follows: TGCAGTGCTATGGGACAGGGTTACATTCAGTACTTC.

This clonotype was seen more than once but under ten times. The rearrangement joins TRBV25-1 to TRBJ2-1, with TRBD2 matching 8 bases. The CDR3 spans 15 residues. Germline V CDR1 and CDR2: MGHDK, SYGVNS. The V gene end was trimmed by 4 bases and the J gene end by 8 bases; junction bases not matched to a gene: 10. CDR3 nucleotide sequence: TGTGCCAGCAGTGGGGACGGGGGGGAATACGATGAGCAGTTCTTC. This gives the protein CASSGDGGEYDEQFF. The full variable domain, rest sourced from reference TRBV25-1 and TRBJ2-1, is EADIYQTPRYLVIGTGKKITLECSQTMGHDKMYWYQQDPGMELHLIHYSYGVNSTEKGDLSSESTVSRIRTEHFPLTLESARPSHTSQYLCASSGDGGEYDEQFFGPGTRLTVL.

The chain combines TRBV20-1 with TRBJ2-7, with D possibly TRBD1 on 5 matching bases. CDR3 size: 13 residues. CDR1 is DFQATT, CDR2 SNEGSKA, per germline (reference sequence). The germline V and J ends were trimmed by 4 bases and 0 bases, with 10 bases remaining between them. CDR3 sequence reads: CSANYRGSYEQYF. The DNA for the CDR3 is TGCAGTGCTAACTATAGGGGCTCCTACGAGCAGTACTTC.

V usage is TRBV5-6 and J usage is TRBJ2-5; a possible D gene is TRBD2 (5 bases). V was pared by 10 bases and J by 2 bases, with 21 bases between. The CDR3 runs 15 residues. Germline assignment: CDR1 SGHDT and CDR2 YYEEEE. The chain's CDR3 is CAGLEFRRPQETQYF. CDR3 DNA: TGTGCCGGACTCGAATTCAGGCGCCCTCAAGAGACCCAGTACTTC.

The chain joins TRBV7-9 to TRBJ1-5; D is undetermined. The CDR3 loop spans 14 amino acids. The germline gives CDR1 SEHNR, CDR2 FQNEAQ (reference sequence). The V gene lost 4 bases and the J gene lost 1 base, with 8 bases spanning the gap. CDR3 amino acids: CASSSSRSNQPQHF. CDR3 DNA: TGTGCCAGCAGCTCAAGCAGAAGCAATCAGCCCCAGCATTTT.

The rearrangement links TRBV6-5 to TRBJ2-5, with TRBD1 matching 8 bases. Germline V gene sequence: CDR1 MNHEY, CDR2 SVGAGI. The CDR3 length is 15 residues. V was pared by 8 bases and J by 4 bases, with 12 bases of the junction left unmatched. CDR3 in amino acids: CASRPDRGVLETQYF. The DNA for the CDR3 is TGTGCCAGCCGACCCGACAGGGGAGTCTTAGAGACCCAGTACTTC.

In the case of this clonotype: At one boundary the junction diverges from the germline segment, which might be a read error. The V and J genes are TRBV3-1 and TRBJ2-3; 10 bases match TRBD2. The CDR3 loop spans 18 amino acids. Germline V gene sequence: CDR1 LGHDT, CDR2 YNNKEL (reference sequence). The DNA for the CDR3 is TGTGCCAGTAGCCAAGATGGATGGCTAGCGGGGGTATCAGATACGCAGTATTTT. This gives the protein CASSQDGWLAGVSDTQYF.

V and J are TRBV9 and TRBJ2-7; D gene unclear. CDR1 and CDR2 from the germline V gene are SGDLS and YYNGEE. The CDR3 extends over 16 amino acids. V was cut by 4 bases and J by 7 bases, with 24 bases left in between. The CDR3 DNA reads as TGTGCCAGCAGCTCCGCCAATGGGTTAGGGTTAAATGAGCAGTACTTC. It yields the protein CASSSANGLGLNEQYF.

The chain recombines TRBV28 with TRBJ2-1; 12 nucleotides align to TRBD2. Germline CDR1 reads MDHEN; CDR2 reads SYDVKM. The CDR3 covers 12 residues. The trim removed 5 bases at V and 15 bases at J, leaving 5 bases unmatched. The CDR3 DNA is TGTGCCAGCAGTCGGACTAGCGGGGAAGTGTTCTTC. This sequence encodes CASSRTSGEVFF.